Below, 17 T cell receptor beta chains from the same sample are listed, as sequenced in a study of CD8+CD57+ T cells in acquired aplastic anemia. Genomic DNA templated the TCR beta VDJ and CDR3 profiling. One entry per CDR3 protein, called by TCRdb with MiXCR from the reads. The sample has some 200,000 distinct CDR3 sequences, under 65% seen once. The sequenced sample consisted of sorted CD4+, CD8+, or CD8+CD57+ T cells (not recorded which) from PBMCs. These receptors were taken from a human donor in good health.

The chain recombines TRBV20-1 with TRBJ1-5; D is possibly TRBD1 (6 bases). From germline, CDR1 is DFQATT and CDR2 SNEGSKA (reference sequence). CDR3 length equals 12 residues. Deletions cut 5 bases from V and 2 bases from J, with 7 bases between. In nucleotides, the CDR3 is TGCAGTGCTCGACAGGGCAATCAGCCCCAGCATTTT. As protein: CSARQGNQPQHF.

This clonotype has just one count. One junction end disagrees with the germline gene, perhaps due to a read error. This chain uses TRBV20-1 with TRBJ2-6, with a tentative D call TRBD1 (6 bases). CDR3 length: 14 amino acids. From germline, CDR1 is DFQATT and CDR2 SNEGSKA (reference sequence). The CDR3 coding sequence is TGCAGTGCAAGAGACAGGCCTGGGGCCAACGTCCTGACTTTC. Amino acids: CSARDRPGANVLTF.

This clonotype was seen many times. The genes are TRBV14 and TRBJ2-7; 7 bases are shared with TRBD2. After removal of 1 base from V and 5 bases from J, the junction contained 8 bases not matched to a gene. Germline V gene data show CDR1 as SGHDN and CDR2 as FVKESK. The CDR3 has 15 amino acids. CDR3 in amino acids: CASSQVAGVRHEQYF. The CDR3 region has the DNA TGTGCCAGCAGCCAAGTTGCGGGAGTACGACACGAGCAGTACTTC. Supplemented by reference TRBV14 and TRBJ2-7, the full variable domain reads EAGVTQFPSHSVIEKGQTVTLRCDPISGHDNLYWYRRVMGKEIKFLLHFVKESKQDESGMPNNRFLAERTGGTYSTLKVQPAELEDSGVYFCASSQVAGVRHEQYFGPGTRLTVT.

This clonotype was found many times. The rearrangement joins TRBV20-1 to TRBJ2-1, with no clear D. CDR3 length: 15 residues. V gave up 2 bases and J gave up 7 bases, with 18 bases separating them. Germline CDR1 reads DFQATT; CDR2 reads SNEGSKA (reference sequence). In nucleotides, the CDR3 is TGCAGTGCTAGACCCTCCTCTGGGCTGTTGAATGAGCAGTTCTTC. Encoded protein: CSARPSSGLLNEQFF.

This clonotype was counted only a few times. The gene calls are TRBV7-3 and TRBJ2-7; no clear D gene. The CDR3 is 12 residues long. V was shortened by 5 bases and J by 4 bases, with 9 bases between the two germline ends. Germline CDR1 and CDR2: SGHTA and FQGTGA. The CDR3 is CASSPARYEQYF. The CDR3 region has the DNA TGTGCCAGCAGCCCCGCGAGATACGAGCAGTACTTC.

This clonotype was seen many times. The V call is TRBV7-8, the J call TRBJ2-3; 10 nucleotides align to TRBD2. This CDR3 is 20 amino acids long. The germline V gene encodes CDR1 SGHVS and CDR2 FQNEAQ. With 2 bases clipped from V and 1 base from J, the junction kept 15 bases outside the gene matches. DNA for the CDR3: TGTGCCAGCAGCTTACCTAGGTCGGGCAGTCTAGCGGGGGGCACAGATACGCAGTATTTT. Encoded protein: CASSLPRSGSLAGGTDTQYF.

This clonotype was found many times. The genes are TRBV15 and TRBJ1-2, with 9 positions matching TRBD1. The germline gives CDR1 LNHNV, CDR2 YYDKDF (reference sequence). Trimming at V came to 5 bases and at J to 0 bases, leaving 4 bases not matched to a gene. The CDR3 spans 15 residues. Here the CDR3 reads CATSSRTGANYGYTF. CDR3 DNA: TGTGCCACCAGCTCCCGGACAGGGGCTAACTATGGCTACACCTTC.

The gene calls are TRBV7-6 and TRBJ2-7, with TRBD1 identical over 10 bases. Unmatched junction bases numbered 7, after V lost 0 bases and J lost 5 bases. The CDR3 sequence is 16 residues long. Per germline, CDR1 SGHVS and CDR2 FNYEAQ. The CDR3 region is CASSLASDGTGDEQYF. CDR3 nucleotides: TGTGCCAGCAGCTTAGCCAGTGACGGGACAGGGGACGAGCAGTACTTC.

The chain uses TRBV7-6 and TRBJ2-5; 9 bases agree with TRBD1. From germline, CDR1 is SGHVS and CDR2 FNYEAQ. The CDR3 covers 16 residues. V shed 5 bases, J shed 1 base, and the junction held 8 bases outside the gene matches. The CDR3 nucleotides read TGTGCCAGCAGCGGACCCGGGACAGGGATCCAAGAGACCCAGTACTTC. Its translation is CASSGPGTGIQETQYF.

The J gene is TRBJ1-1, the V gene TRBV28; 8 bases are shared with TRBD1. CDR1 is MDHEN and CDR2 is SYDVKM in the germline V gene. V lost 2 bases and J lost 4; bases outside the gene matches: 12. The CDR3 is 17 amino acids. The CDR3 sequence is CASSLTQNRGFVTEAFF. As DNA, the CDR3 is TGTGCCAGCAGTTTAACCCAAAACAGGGGGTTTGTCACTGAAGCTTTCTTT.

J is TRBJ1-4 and V is TRBV7-2; D not certain. The germline V and J ends were trimmed by 5 bases and 5 bases, with 15 bases remaining between them. Germline CDR1 reads SGHTA; CDR2 reads FQGNSA. There are 15 residues in the CDR3. In DNA form, the CDR3 reads TGTGCCAGCAGCCTCAAGGACGGCGGAAATGAAAAACTGTTTTTT. Its translation is CASSLKDGGNEKLFF.

This chain connects TRBV15 to TRBJ2-1; 9 nucleotides agree with TRBD1. J lost 4 bases, V lost 3 bases, and 7 bases had no gene match. CDR1 is LNHNV and CDR2 is YYDKDF in the germline V gene (reference sequence). The CDR3 has 16 amino acids. CDR3 sequence (DNA): TGTGCCACCAGCAGTTACACCGGGACAGGGTACAATGAGCAGTTCTTC. Its translation is CATSSYTGTGYNEQFF.

A word on this clonotype: Germline is not matched at one junction end, which may reflect a read error. The J gene is TRBJ1-2, the V gene TRBV5-1, with D uncertain. The CDR3 loop spans 15 amino acids. Germline V lookup: CDR1 SGHRS, CDR2 YFSETQ. DNA for the CDR3: TGCGCCAGCGGCTTGTACGTCCAGGTCCCCTATGGCTACACCTTC. It encodes CASGLYVQVPYGYTF.

The rearrangement joins TRBV5-6 to TRBJ2-7, with TRBD1 identical over 7 bases. With 2 bases clipped from V and 6 bases from J, the junction kept 5 bases outside the gene matches. The CDR3 extends over 13 amino acids. Germline V gene lookup returns CDR1 SGHDT and CDR2 YYEEEE. The CDR3 sequence: CASSFGTVREQYF. The CDR3, as DNA: TGTGCCAGCAGCTTTGGGACAGTACGCGAGCAGTACTTC.

This clonotype was seen a handful of times. V is TRBV29-1 and J is TRBJ2-7, with D possibly matching TRBD1 (5 bases). The V and J ends lost 5 bases and 5 bases respectively, with 16 bases between them. CDR1 is SQVTM, CDR2 ANQGSEA, per germline. The CDR3 runs 13 residues. The CDR3: CSVKGRVHHEQYF. The CDR3 DNA follows: TGCAGCGTTAAAGGCAGGGTACACCACGAGCAGTACTTC.

This sequence joins TRBV9 and TRBJ2-7, with 11 bases aligning to TRBD2. Germline V gene lookup returns CDR1 SGDLS and CDR2 YYNGEE. V lost 0 bases, J lost 7 bases, and 6 bases stayed unmatched. The CDR3 runs 15 residues. CDR3: CASSVGSGRGEEQYF. CDR3 DNA: TGTGCCAGCAGCGTAGGTAGCGGGAGGGGGGAGGAGCAGTACTTC.

DNA for the CDR3: TGTGCCACCAGGGCTGGGGTAAGCTACGAGCAGTACTTC. It yields the protein CATRAGVSYEQYF. The rearrangement links TRBV15 to TRBJ2-7; D is ambiguous. Germline values: CDR1 LNHNV, CDR2 YYDKDF (reference sequence). The V end was cut by 6 bases, the J end by 3 bases, with 12 bases between. CDR3 length equals 13 residues.